Sequencing of this TCR beta chain was carried out in a study of blood T cells in healthy people across ages. CDR1 is SGHRS, CDR2 YFSETQ, per germline. The CDR3 runs 13 residues. V dropped 6 bases and J dropped 1; count of bases not matched to a gene: 0. Those donating, healthy Caucasian individuals from Russia, were aged roughly 6 to 90. Approximately 9.2 milliliters was the volume of peripheral blood drawn from each donor. Each sample yielded at least 6 million isolated PBMCs. It was with a sample-barcoded 5' primer and a J-beta primer mix that a second PCR of roughly 6 to 11 cycles was run. Template switching added a 12-random-nucleotide identifier to every cDNA molecule. TCRdb independently ran MiXCR on the 5' RACE reads; one entry per CDR3 protein. In the table there are hundreds of thousands of distinct CDR3 sequences, about 30% of which are singletons.

This rearrangement joins TRBV5-1 to TRBJ2-2; 7 positions match TRBD1. This receptor was identified in a woman of 80 years or more in good health. Sequenced input: blood. The CDR3 DNA reads TGCGCCAGCAACAGGGGGAACACCGGGGAGCTGTTTTTT. Its protein is CASNRGNTGELFF. The entire variable domain, with the rest obtained from reference TRBV5-1 and TRBJ2-2, is as follows: KAGVTQTPRYLIKTRGQQVTLSCSPISGHRSVSWYQQTPGQGLQFLFEYFSETQRNKGNFPGRFSGRQFSNSRSEMNVSTLELGDSALYLCASNRGNTGELFFGEGSRLTVL.